The clone carrying this T cell receptor beta chain was detected ten times or more. Its antigen is undetermined. This sample was taken from a study of T-cell memory formation after mild COVID-19. Study overall: Across donors, TCR clusters were largely donor specific.

General study points: Cross-reactive memory seemingly joined, as some responding clones were found in pre-infection memory. Whether second-wave clones peaking at day 37 were SARS-CoV-2 specific went unconfirmed.

In TCRdb, the 5' RACE reads were re-called with MiXCR into one record per CDR3 protein. The profile shows 45,000 to 55,000 distinct CDR3 sequences, approximately 8% of them singletons. V was clipped by 7 bases and J by 4 bases, with 14 bases between them. The CDR3 is 13 residues long. Germline V lookup: CDR1 SGHDT, CDR2 YYEEEE. The chain links TRBV5-6 to TRBJ1-1, with D perhaps TRBD1 (5 bases). Sequencing was done on a sample of PBMCs or a T cell subset sorted from them (not recorded which). This clonotype was sampled from a young man who had mild COVID-19 (a few samples of this study predate the infection). Cell type and time point are not known. The DNA of the CDR3 is TGTGCCAGCGTAAGAGGGAGGGGCACTGAAGCTTTCTTT. Its translation is CASVRGRGTEAFF.